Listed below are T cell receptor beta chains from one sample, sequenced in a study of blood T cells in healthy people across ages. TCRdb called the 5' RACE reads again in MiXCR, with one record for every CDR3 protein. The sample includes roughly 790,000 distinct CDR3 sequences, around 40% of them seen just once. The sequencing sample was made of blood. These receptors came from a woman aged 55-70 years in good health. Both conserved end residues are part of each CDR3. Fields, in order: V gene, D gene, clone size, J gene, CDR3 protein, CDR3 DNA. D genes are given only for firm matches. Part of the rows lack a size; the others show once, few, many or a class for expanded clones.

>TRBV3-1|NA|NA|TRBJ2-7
CASSRPGIGADEQYF
TGTGCCAGCAGCCGACCGGGAATTGGCGCTGACGAGCAGTACTTC
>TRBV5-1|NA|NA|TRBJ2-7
CASSPQSGVEQYF
TGCGCCAGCAGCCCACAATCAGGAGTCGAGCAGTACTTC
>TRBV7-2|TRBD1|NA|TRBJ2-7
CASSLSDRAALYEQYF
TGTGCCAGCAGCTTATCGGACAGGGCAGCCCTCTACGAGCAGTACTTC
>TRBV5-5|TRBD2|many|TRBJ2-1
CASSRSGGSYNEQFF
TGTGCCAGCAGCCGTAGCGGGGGGTCCTACAATGAGCAGTTCTTC
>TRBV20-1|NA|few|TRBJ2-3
CSARGLPNTDTQYF
TGCAGTGCTAGAGGACTACCCAACACAGATACGCAGTATTTT
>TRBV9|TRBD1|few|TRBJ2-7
CASSVVGQEYNEQYF
TGTGCCAGCAGCGTAGTGGGACAGGAGTACAATGAGCAGTACTTC
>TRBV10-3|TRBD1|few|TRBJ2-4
CAIKRGQGSSQNIQYF
TGTGCCATCAAGAGGGGACAGGGGTCTTCCCAGAACATTCAGTACTTC
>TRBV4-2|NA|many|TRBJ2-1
CASSQDLRDPYNEQFF
TGTGCCAGCAGCCAAGATTTAAGGGATCCCTACAATGAGCAGTTCTTC
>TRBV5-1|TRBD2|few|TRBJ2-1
CASSSTSGSGEQFF
TGCGCCAGCAGCTCGACTAGCGGGAGCGGTGAGCAGTTCTTC
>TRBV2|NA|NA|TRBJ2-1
CASGAGRLYNEQFF
TGTGCCAGCGGGGCGGGAAGACTTTACAATGAGCAGTTCTTC
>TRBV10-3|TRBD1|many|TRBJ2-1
CAISGRQGPSMEQFF
TGTGCCATCAGTGGGAGACAGGGGCCTAGTATGGAGCAGTTCTTC
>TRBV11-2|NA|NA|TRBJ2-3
CASSPGEVAGQYF
TGTGCCAGCAGCCCAGGAGAAGTAGCCGGGCAGTATTTT
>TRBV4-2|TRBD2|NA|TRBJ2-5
CASSQVSSGTGETQYF
TGTGCCAGCAGCCAAGTATCTAGCGGGACTGGGGAGACCCAGTACTTC
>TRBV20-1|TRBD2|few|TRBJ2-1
CSARDAGVNEQFF
TGCAGTGCTAGAGATGCGGGAGTCAATGAGCAGTTCTTC
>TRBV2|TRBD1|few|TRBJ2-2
CASSEGERQGTGELFF
TGTGCCAGCAGTGAAGGGGAGAGACAGGGGACCGGGGAGCTGTTTTTT
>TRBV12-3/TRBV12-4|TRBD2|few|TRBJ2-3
CASSRRTSGTDAQYF
TGTGCCAGCAGTCGCCGGACTAGCGGCACAGATGCGCAGTATTTT
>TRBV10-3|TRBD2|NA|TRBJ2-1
CADPKLAGESTYNEQFF
TGTGCTGACCCTAAACTAGCGGGGGAGAGTACATACAATGAGCAGTTCTTC
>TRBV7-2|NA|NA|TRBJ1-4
CASSGDLNEKLFF
TGTGCCAGCAGCGGGGACCTTAATGAAAAACTGTTTTTT
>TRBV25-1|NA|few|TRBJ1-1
CATEGGRSEAFF
TGTGCCACGGAGGGTGGACGGAGTGAAGCTTTCTTT
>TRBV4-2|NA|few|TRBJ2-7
CASSPRTLSTSYEQYF
TGTGCCAGCAGCCCTAGGACCCTTTCGACTTCCTACGAGCAGTACTTC
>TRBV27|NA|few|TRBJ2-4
CASSSGTVLAKNIQYF
TGTGCCAGCAGTTCCGGGACGGTGCTAGCCAAAAACATTCAGTACTTC
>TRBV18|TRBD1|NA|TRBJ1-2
CASSSSGTDAAGGYTF
TGTGCCAGCTCATCGTCCGGGACAGACGCTGCGGGTGGCTACACCTTC
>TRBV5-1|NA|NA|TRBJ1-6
CASSLGGARLISPLHF
TGCGCCAGCAGCTTAGGGGGGGCGCGGTTGATTTCACCCCTCCACTTT
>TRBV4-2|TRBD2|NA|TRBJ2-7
CASSQEFKTSGGPGGFYEQYF
TGTGCCAGCAGCCAAGAGTTCAAGACTAGCGGGGGGCCAGGGGGTTTCTACGAGCAGTACTTC
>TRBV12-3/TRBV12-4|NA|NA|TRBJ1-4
CASSLVPNEKLFF
TGTGCCAGCAGTTTAGTTCCTAATGAAAAACTGTTTTTT
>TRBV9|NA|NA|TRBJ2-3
CASSFRRDTDFTDTQYF
TGTGCCAGCAGCTTCCGTCGGGACACCGATTTCACAGATACGCAGTATTTT
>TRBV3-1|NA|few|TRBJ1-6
CASSQEGSSYNSPLHF
TGTGCCAGCAGCCAAGAAGGTTCCTCCTATAATTCACCCCTCCACTTT
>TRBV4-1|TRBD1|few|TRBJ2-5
CASSQDRRTGGGETQYF
TGCGCCAGCAGCCAAGATAGGCGGACAGGGGGCGGCGAGACCCAGTACTTC
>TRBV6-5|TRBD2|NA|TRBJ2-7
CASSYSLAGGPAYEQYF
TGTGCCAGCAGTTACTCTTTAGCGGGGGGGCCCGCCTACGAGCAGTACTTC
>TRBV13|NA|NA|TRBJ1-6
CASSSPGIPLHF
TGTGCCAGCAGCTCCCCAGGGATACCCCTCCACTTT
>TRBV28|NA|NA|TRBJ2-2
CASSYSWEGGDTGELFF
TGTGCCAGCAGCTATTCTTGGGAGGGGGGCGACACCGGGGAGCTGTTTTTT
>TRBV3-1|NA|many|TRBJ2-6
CASSQEYRTGANVLTF
TGTGCCAGCAGCCAAGAATACAGGACTGGGGCCAACGTCCTGACTTTC
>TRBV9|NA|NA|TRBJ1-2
CASSGAGSYGYTF
TGTGCCAGCAGCGGGGCAGGCTCCTATGGCTACACCTTC
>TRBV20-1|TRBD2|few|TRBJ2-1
CSARKGLAEGPSYNEQFF
TGCAGTGCTCGAAAGGGACTAGCGGAGGGACCTTCCTACAATGAGCAGTTCTTC
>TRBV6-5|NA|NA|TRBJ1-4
CASSWQGGTNEKLFF
TGTGCCAGCAGTTGGCAGGGTGGGACTAATGAAAAACTGTTTTTT
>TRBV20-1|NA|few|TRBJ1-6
CSARTHDNSPLHF
TGCAGTGCTCGGACACATGACAATTCACCCCTCCACTTT
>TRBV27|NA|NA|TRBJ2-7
CASSAVDYSYEQYF
TGTGCCAGCAGTGCCGTGGACTATTCCTACGAGCAGTACTTC
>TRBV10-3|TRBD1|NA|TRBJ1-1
CAISTGTGATEAFF
TGTGCCATCAGCACCGGGACAGGGGCTACTGAAGCTTTCTTT
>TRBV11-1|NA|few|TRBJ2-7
CASSLYRREQYF
TGTGCCAGCAGCTTATATCGGCGCGAGCAGTACTTC
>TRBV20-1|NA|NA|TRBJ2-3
CSASVSVGTDTQYF
TGCAGTGCTTCTGTATCGGTAGGCACAGATACGCAGTATTTT
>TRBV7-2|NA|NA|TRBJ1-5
CASSLETVRNQPQHF
TGTGCCAGCAGCTTAGAAACGGTCCGCAATCAGCCCCAGCATTTT
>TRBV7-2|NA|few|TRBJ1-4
CASSPTGAEGQKLFF
TGTGCCAGCAGCCCGACGGGAGCCGAAGGGCAAAAACTGTTTTTT
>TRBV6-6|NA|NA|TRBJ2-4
CASSAQGDIQYF
TGTGCCAGCAGCGCGCAAGGGGACATTCAGTACTTC
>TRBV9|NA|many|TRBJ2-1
CASSVTLDEQFF
TGTGCCAGCAGCGTGACCTTGGATGAGCAGTTCTTC
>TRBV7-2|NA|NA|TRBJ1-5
CASSLVTGGNQPQHF
TGTGCCAGCAGCTTAGTCACGGGGGGAAATCAGCCCCAGCATTTT
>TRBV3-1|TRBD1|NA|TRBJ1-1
CASSQGGTGVTEAFF
TGTGCCAGCAGCCAAGGGGGGACAGGGGTTACTGAAGCTTTCTTT
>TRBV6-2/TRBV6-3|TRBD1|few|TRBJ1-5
CASTSLETGTSNQPQHF
TGTGCCAGTACATCCCTGGAGACAGGGACCTCCAATCAGCCCCAGCATTTT
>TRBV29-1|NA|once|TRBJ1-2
CSARGLNYGYTF
TGCAGCGCCAGGGGATTAAACTATGGCTACACCTTC
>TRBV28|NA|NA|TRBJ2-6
CASRPQTGQKTSGANVLTF
TGTGCCAGCAGACCTCAGACAGGACAGAAGACCTCTGGGGCCAACGTCCTGACTTTC
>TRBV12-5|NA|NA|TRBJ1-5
CASGLEGLVQPQHF
TGTGCTAGTGGTTTGGAGGGACTTGTGCAGCCCCAGCATTTT
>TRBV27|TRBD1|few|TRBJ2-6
CASRGTGGGANVLTF
TGTGCCAGCAGGGGGACAGGAGGTGGGGCCAACGTCCTGACTTTC
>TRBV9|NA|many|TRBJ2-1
CASSPGDGQFF
TGTGCCAGCAGCCCAGGGGACGGGCAGTTCTTC
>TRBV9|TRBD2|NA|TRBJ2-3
CASSVGLASFTQYF
TGTGCCAGCAGCGTAGGACTAGCCTCCTTTACGCAGTATTTT
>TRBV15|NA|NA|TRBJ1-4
CATSRDSPGGASNEKLFF
TGTGCCACCAGCAGAGATTCCCCGGGGGGTGCCTCTAATGAAAAACTGTTTTTT
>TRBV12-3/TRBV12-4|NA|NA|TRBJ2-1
CASSRGTSSSEQFF
TGTGCCAGCAGCCGAGGGACCTCGTCGAGTGAGCAGTTCTTC